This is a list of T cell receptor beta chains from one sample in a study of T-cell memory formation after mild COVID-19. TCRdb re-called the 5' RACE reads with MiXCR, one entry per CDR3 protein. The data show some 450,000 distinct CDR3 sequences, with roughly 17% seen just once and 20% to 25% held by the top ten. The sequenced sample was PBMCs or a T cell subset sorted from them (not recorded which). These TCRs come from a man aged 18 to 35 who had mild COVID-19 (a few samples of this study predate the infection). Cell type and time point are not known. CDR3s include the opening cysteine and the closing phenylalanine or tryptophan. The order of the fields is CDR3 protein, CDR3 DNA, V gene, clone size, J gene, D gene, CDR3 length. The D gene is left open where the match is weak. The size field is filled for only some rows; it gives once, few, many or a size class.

CDR3 protein: CASSQAKGGGEQFF
CDR3 DNA: TGCGCCAGCAGCCAAGCCAAGGGGGGCGGTGAGCAGTTCTTC
V gene: TRBV4-3
clone size: .
J gene: TRBJ2-1
D gene: .
CDR3 length: 14

CDR3 protein: CASSPTAGATNEQFF
CDR3 DNA: TGTGCCAGCAGCCCCACAGCGGGGGCGACCAATGAGCAGTTCTTC
V gene: TRBV3-1
clone size: .
J gene: TRBJ2-1
D gene: TRBD2
CDR3 length: 15

CDR3 protein: CASSLTGLAVGELFF
CDR3 DNA: TGTGCCAGCAGCCTAACAGGACTAGCGGTGGGGGAGCTGTTTTTT
V gene: TRBV7-8
clone size: .
J gene: TRBJ2-2
D gene: TRBD2
CDR3 length: 15

CDR3 protein: CASSHAQTYEQYF
CDR3 DNA: TGCGCCAGCAGCCATGCACAAACCTACGAGCAGTACTTC
V gene: TRBV4-1
clone size: many
J gene: TRBJ2-7
D gene: .
CDR3 length: 13

CDR3 protein: CASSPGTEETQYF
CDR3 DNA: TGTGCCAGCAGTCCGGGGACAGAAGAGACCCAGTACTTC
V gene: TRBV18
clone size: many
J gene: TRBJ2-5
D gene: TRBD1
CDR3 length: 13

CDR3 protein: CASSLWVASVPFKNIQYF
CDR3 DNA: TGTGCCAGCAGCTTATGGGTCGCCAGCGTACCCTTCAAAAACATTCAGTACTTC
V gene: TRBV7-8
clone size: .
J gene: TRBJ2-4
D gene: .
CDR3 length: 18

CDR3 protein: CASSQPLFEAGNTIYF
CDR3 DNA: TGTGCCAGCAGCCAACCCCTCTTTGAGGCTGGAAACACCATATATTTT
V gene: TRBV3-1
clone size: many
J gene: TRBJ1-3
D gene: .
CDR3 length: 16

CDR3 protein: CASTQRGSYNEQFF
CDR3 DNA: TGTGCCAGCACCCAGAGGGGATCTTACAATGAGCAGTTCTTC
V gene: TRBV6-5
clone size: few
J gene: TRBJ2-1
D gene: .
CDR3 length: 14

CDR3 protein: CASSEYSQGYEQYF
CDR3 DNA: TGTGCCAGCAGTGAATATAGCCAGGGCTACGAGCAGTACTTC
V gene: TRBV25-1
clone size: .
J gene: TRBJ2-7
D gene: .
CDR3 length: 14

CDR3 protein: CASSPQGPHLLEQYF
CDR3 DNA: TGTGCCAGCAGCCCCCAGGGTCCCCATTTGTTGGAGCAGTACTTC
V gene: TRBV14
clone size: .
J gene: TRBJ2-7
D gene: .
CDR3 length: 15

CDR3 protein: CARGGDANTGELFF
CDR3 DNA: TGTGCCAGAGGGGGGGACGCGAACACCGGGGAGCTGTTTTTT
V gene: TRBV2
clone size: .
J gene: TRBJ2-2
D gene: .
CDR3 length: 14

CDR3 protein: CATRRTGTDAYEQYF
CDR3 DNA: TGTGCCACCCGTCGAACCGGGACAGATGCTTACGAGCAGTACTTC
V gene: TRBV5-5
clone size: few
J gene: TRBJ2-7
D gene: TRBD1
CDR3 length: 15

CDR3 protein: CASSLDPAGPEAFF
CDR3 DNA: TGTGCCAGCAGCTTAGATCCGGCAGGGCCTGAAGCTTTCTTT
V gene: TRBV11-2
clone size: few
J gene: TRBJ1-1
D gene: .
CDR3 length: 14

CDR3 protein: CSAREARGRADTQYF
CDR3 DNA: TGCAGTGCTAGAGAGGCCAGGGGGCGCGCAGATACGCAGTATTTT
V gene: TRBV20-1
clone size: .
J gene: TRBJ2-3
D gene: TRBD1
CDR3 length: 15

CDR3 protein: CASSYSGGPMGTDTQYF
CDR3 DNA: TGTGCCAGCAGCTACAGCGGGGGGCCTATGGGCACAGATACGCAGTATTTT
V gene: TRBV7-9
clone size: .
J gene: TRBJ2-3
D gene: TRBD2
CDR3 length: 17

CDR3 protein: CASSPSAIAGRGVWF
CDR3 DNA: TGCGCCAGCAGCCCTTCCGCTATAGCGGGGCGGGGGGTTTGGTTT
V gene: TRBV5-1
clone size: few
J gene: TRBJ2-3
D gene: TRBD2
CDR3 length: 15

CDR3 protein: CASSVGGGATDTQYF
CDR3 DNA: TGTGCCAGCAGCGTAGGCGGGGGGGCTACAGATACGCAGTATTTT
V gene: TRBV9
clone size: few
J gene: TRBJ2-3
D gene: TRBD2
CDR3 length: 15

CDR3 protein: CASSQYYRASGNQPQHF
CDR3 DNA: TGTGCCAGTAGTCAATATTACAGGGCGTCCGGCAATCAGCCCCAGCATTTT
V gene: TRBV19
clone size: .
J gene: TRBJ1-5
D gene: .
CDR3 length: 17

CDR3 protein: CASSSGLVGPDEQFF
CDR3 DNA: TGTGCCAGCAGCTCAGGACTAGTAGGTCCTGATGAGCAGTTCTTC
V gene: TRBV7-3
clone size: few
J gene: TRBJ2-1
D gene: TRBD2
CDR3 length: 15

CDR3 protein: CASSLRVRAGELFF
CDR3 DNA: TGTGCCAGCAGTTTGAGGGTTCGGGCCGGGGAGCTGTTTTTT
V gene: TRBV28
clone size: .
J gene: TRBJ2-2
D gene: .
CDR3 length: 14

CDR3 protein: CASSDRLYGYTF
CDR3 DNA: TGTGCCAGCAGTGACAGGTTATATGGCTACACCTTC
V gene: TRBV2
clone size: many
J gene: TRBJ1-2
D gene: .
CDR3 length: 12

CDR3 protein: CASSWFGELKYF
CDR3 DNA: TGCGCCAGCAGCTGGTTTGGCGAATTAAAGTACTTC
V gene: TRBV5-1
clone size: .
J gene: TRBJ2-7
D gene: .
CDR3 length: 12

CDR3 protein: CASSLTSGTDTQYF
CDR3 DNA: TGTGCCAGCAGCTTGACTAGCGGCACAGATACGCAGTATTTT
V gene: TRBV7-9
clone size: many
J gene: TRBJ2-3
D gene: TRBD2
CDR3 length: 14

CDR3 protein: CASSPTGDPWGYTF
CDR3 DNA: TGTGCCAGCTCACCGACAGGGGATCCATGGGGCTACACCTTC
V gene: TRBV18
clone size: few
J gene: TRBJ1-2
D gene: TRBD1
CDR3 length: 14

CDR3 protein: CASSEVGELPGAAGELFF
CDR3 DNA: TGTGCCAGCAGCGAAGTAGGTGAACTACCCGGAGCGGCCGGGGAGCTGTTTTTT
V gene: TRBV9
clone size: .
J gene: TRBJ2-2
D gene: .
CDR3 length: 18

CDR3 protein: CASSDQGGELFF
CDR3 DNA: TGTGCCAGCAGCGATCAGGGCGGGGAGCTGTTTTTT
V gene: TRBV9
clone size: few
J gene: TRBJ2-2
D gene: .
CDR3 length: 12

CDR3 protein: CASSLGEGADTEAFF
CDR3 DNA: TGTGCCAGCAGCTTAGGGGAGGGGGCTGACACTGAAGCTTTCTTT
V gene: TRBV7-2
clone size: few
J gene: TRBJ1-1
D gene: TRBD1
CDR3 length: 15

CDR3 protein: CASLNDRTSRRDNEQFF
CDR3 DNA: TGTGCCAGCCTGAATGACCGGACATCGCGAAGGGACAATGAGCAGTTCTTC
V gene: TRBV6-2/TRBV6-3
clone size: few
J gene: TRBJ2-1
D gene: .
CDR3 length: 17

CDR3 protein: CASSLVGPSNQPQHF
CDR3 DNA: TGTGCCAGCAGTTTAGTAGGGCCGAGCAATCAGCCCCAGCATTTT
V gene: TRBV12-3/TRBV12-4
clone size: .
J gene: TRBJ1-5
D gene: .
CDR3 length: 15

CDR3 protein: CAIAPSWPLNGELFF
CDR3 DNA: TGTGCCATCGCCCCCAGTTGGCCGCTCAACGGGGAGCTGTTTTTT
V gene: TRBV10-3
clone size: .
J gene: TRBJ2-2
D gene: .
CDR3 length: 15

CDR3 protein: CASSPVGPNTGELFF
CDR3 DNA: TGCGCCAGCAGCCCGGTAGGGCCTAACACCGGGGAGCTGTTTTTT
V gene: TRBV4-1
clone size: .
J gene: TRBJ2-2
D gene: .
CDR3 length: 15

CDR3 protein: CASSLDLGSSFHEQFF
CDR3 DNA: TGCGCCAGCAGCTTGGATTTAGGGAGTAGTTTCCATGAGCAGTTCTTC
V gene: TRBV5-1
clone size: few
J gene: TRBJ2-1
D gene: .
CDR3 length: 16

CDR3 protein: CASRSGRDNEQFF
CDR3 DNA: TGTGCCAGTAGGAGTGGCAGGGACAATGAGCAGTTCTTC
V gene: TRBV12-3/TRBV12-4
clone size: .
J gene: TRBJ2-1
D gene: .
CDR3 length: 13

CDR3 protein: CASSQVPAGGQYEQYF
CDR3 DNA: TGCGCCAGCAGCCAAGTTCCAGCGGGGGGGCAATACGAGCAGTACTTC
V gene: TRBV4-1
clone size: few
J gene: TRBJ2-7
D gene: TRBD2
CDR3 length: 16

CDR3 protein: CARSRDRVEETQYF
CDR3 DNA: TGTGCCAGGAGCCGGGACAGGGTTGAGGAGACCCAGTACTTC
V gene: TRBV2
clone size: .
J gene: TRBJ2-5
D gene: TRBD1
CDR3 length: 14

CDR3 protein: CASSLTGGNIQYF
CDR3 DNA: TGTGCCAGCAGTTTGACAGGCGGGAACATTCAGTACTTC
V gene: TRBV12-3/TRBV12-4
clone size: .
J gene: TRBJ2-4
D gene: .
CDR3 length: 13

CDR3 protein: CASSPGQGLYQETQYF
CDR3 DNA: TGTGCCAGCAGCCCGGGACAGGGGCTTTACCAAGAGACCCAGTACTTC
V gene: TRBV13
clone size: few
J gene: TRBJ2-5
D gene: TRBD1
CDR3 length: 16

CDR3 protein: CASSFGWGRGDTEAFF
CDR3 DNA: TGTGCCAGCAGTTTTGGTTGGGGCAGGGGGGACACTGAAGCTTTCTTT
V gene: TRBV28
clone size: few
J gene: TRBJ1-1
D gene: TRBD1
CDR3 length: 16

CDR3 protein: CASGVNQGASEAFF
CDR3 DNA: TGTGCCAGCGGAGTTAATCAGGGGGCAAGTGAAGCTTTCTTT
V gene: TRBV7-9
clone size: .
J gene: TRBJ1-1
D gene: TRBD1
CDR3 length: 14

CDR3 protein: CASSQDGAGGEETQYF
CDR3 DNA: TGCGCCAGCAGCCAAGATGGAGCGGGGGGAGAGGAGACCCAGTACTTC
V gene: TRBV4-3
clone size: many
J gene: TRBJ2-5
D gene: TRBD2
CDR3 length: 16

CDR3 protein: CASSSTSGSGELFF
CDR3 DNA: TGTGCCAGCAGCTCCACCTCCGGGTCCGGGGAGCTGTTTTTT
V gene: TRBV7-2
clone size: many
J gene: TRBJ2-2
D gene: .
CDR3 length: 14

CDR3 protein: CASSSGSYNSPIHF
CDR3 DNA: TGTGCCAGCAGTTCAGGGTCCTATAATTCACCCATCCACTTT
V gene: TRBV27
clone size: .
J gene: TRBJ1-6
D gene: .
CDR3 length: 14

CDR3 protein: CASSLGRNRNEQFF
CDR3 DNA: TGTGCCAGCAGTTTAGGCCGTAATCGGAATGAGCAGTTCTTC
V gene: TRBV6-5
clone size: few
J gene: TRBJ2-1
D gene: .
CDR3 length: 14

CDR3 protein: CASSQAAGQPQHF
CDR3 DNA: TGTGCCAGCTCACAAGCGGCGGGTCAGCCCCAGCATTTT
V gene: TRBV18
clone size: few
J gene: TRBJ1-5
D gene: .
CDR3 length: 13

CDR3 protein: CASSLAFTDTQYF
CDR3 DNA: TGCGCCAGCAGCCTGGCCTTCACAGATACGCAGTATTTT
V gene: TRBV5-1
clone size: many
J gene: TRBJ2-3
D gene: .
CDR3 length: 13

CDR3 protein: CASSSGRLNQPQHF
CDR3 DNA: TGTGCCAGCAGCTCGGGACGGCTCAATCAGCCCCAGCATTTT
V gene: TRBV7-9
clone size: .
J gene: TRBJ1-5
D gene: .
CDR3 length: 14

CDR3 protein: CASSTWGQGRLTGELFF
CDR3 DNA: TGTGCCAGCAGCACTTGGGGCCAGGGGAGGCTCACCGGGGAGCTGTTTTTT
V gene: TRBV7-2
clone size: .
J gene: TRBJ2-2
D gene: .
CDR3 length: 17

CDR3 protein: CASSLGLVQETQYF
CDR3 DNA: TGTGCCAGCAGCTTGGGACTAGTTCAAGAGACCCAGTACTTC
V gene: TRBV5-5
clone size: .
J gene: TRBJ2-5
D gene: .
CDR3 length: 14

CDR3 protein: CASSSYEGGYSNQPQHF
CDR3 DNA: TGTGCCAGCAGCAGTTACGAAGGGGGATATAGCAATCAGCCCCAGCATTTT
V gene: TRBV7-9
clone size: medium-sized
J gene: TRBJ1-5
D gene: .
CDR3 length: 17

CDR3 protein: CAISESISGGTGELFF
CDR3 DNA: TGTGCCATCAGTGAGTCGATATCGGGGGGCACCGGGGAGCTGTTTTTT
V gene: TRBV10-3
clone size: few
J gene: TRBJ2-2
D gene: TRBD2
CDR3 length: 16

CDR3 protein: CSVVPGTGPSGANVLTF
CDR3 DNA: TGCAGCGTTGTGCCCGGGACAGGGCCTTCTGGGGCCAACGTCCTGACTTTC
V gene: TRBV29-1
clone size: few
J gene: TRBJ2-6
D gene: TRBD1
CDR3 length: 17

CDR3 protein: CASSAGTKVETQYF
CDR3 DNA: TGTGCCAGCAGCGCCGGGACTAAGGTGGAGACCCAGTACTTC
V gene: TRBV3-1
clone size: few
J gene: TRBJ2-5
D gene: TRBD2
CDR3 length: 14

CDR3 protein: CASSLREGTDTQYF
CDR3 DNA: TGTGCCAGCAGCTTACGGGAAGGAACAGATACGCAGTATTTT
V gene: TRBV7-9
clone size: few
J gene: TRBJ2-3
D gene: .
CDR3 length: 14

CDR3 protein: CASSDTGGGYEQYF
CDR3 DNA: TGCGCCAGCAGTGATACGGGGGGCGGTTACGAGCAGTACTTC
V gene: TRBV10-2
clone size: .
J gene: TRBJ2-7
D gene: .
CDR3 length: 14

CDR3 protein: CASSQEGPPYNEQFF
CDR3 DNA: TGTGCCAGCAGCCAAGAGGGCCCACCCTACAATGAGCAGTTCTTC
V gene: TRBV14
clone size: .
J gene: TRBJ2-1
D gene: .
CDR3 length: 15